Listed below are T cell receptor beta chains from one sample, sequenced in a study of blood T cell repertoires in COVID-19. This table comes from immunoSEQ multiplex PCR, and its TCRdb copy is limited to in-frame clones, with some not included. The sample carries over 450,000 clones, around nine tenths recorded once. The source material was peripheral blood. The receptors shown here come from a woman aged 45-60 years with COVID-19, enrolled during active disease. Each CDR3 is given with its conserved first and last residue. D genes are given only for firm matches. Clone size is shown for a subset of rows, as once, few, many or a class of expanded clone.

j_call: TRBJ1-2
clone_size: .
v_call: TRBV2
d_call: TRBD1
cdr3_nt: TGTGCCAGCAATATTAGGGCAGGGGGTTATGGCTACACCTTC
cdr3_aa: CASNIRAGGYGYTF

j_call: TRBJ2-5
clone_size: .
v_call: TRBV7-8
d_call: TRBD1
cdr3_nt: TGTGCCAGCAGCTCTGAACCAGGGGGCAGGGAGACCCAGTACTTC
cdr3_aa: CASSSEPGGRETQYF

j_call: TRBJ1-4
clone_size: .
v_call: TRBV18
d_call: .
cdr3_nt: TGTGCCAGCTCACCGGGACAAGGACGTGAAAAACTGTTTTTT
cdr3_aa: CASSPGQGREKLFF

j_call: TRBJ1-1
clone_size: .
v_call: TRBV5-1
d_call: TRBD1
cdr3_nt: TGCGCCAGCAGCCCCGGGACAGGGGTTTGGGCTGAAGCTTTCTTT
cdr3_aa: CASSPGTGVWAEAFF

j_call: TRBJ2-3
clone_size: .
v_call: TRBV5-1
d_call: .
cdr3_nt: TGCGCCAGCAGGCCGGCTCTGGGGCCGATCACAGATACGCAGTATTTT
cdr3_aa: CASRPALGPITDTQYF

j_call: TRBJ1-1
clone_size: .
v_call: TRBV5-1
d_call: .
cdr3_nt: TGCGCCAGCAGCCCAGAGACAGTGAACACTGAAGCTTTCTTT
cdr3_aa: CASSPETVNTEAFF

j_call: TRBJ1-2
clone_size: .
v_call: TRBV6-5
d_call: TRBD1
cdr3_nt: TGTGCCAGCAGTCTATTAGGGACAGGCCTCTATGGCTACACCTTC
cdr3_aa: CASSLLGTGLYGYTF

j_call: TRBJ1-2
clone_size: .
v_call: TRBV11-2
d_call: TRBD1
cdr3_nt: TGTGCCAGCAGCTTCGACAGGGCGGATGGCTACACCTTC
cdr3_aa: CASSFDRADGYTF

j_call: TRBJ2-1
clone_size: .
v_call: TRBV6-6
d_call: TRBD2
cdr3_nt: TGTGCCAGCACCCGCGGGGGTTATAATGAGCAGTTCTTC
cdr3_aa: CASTRGGYNEQFF

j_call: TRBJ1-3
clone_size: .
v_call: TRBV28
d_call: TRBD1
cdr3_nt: TGTGCCAGCAGTAGAACCAGGGGGTCAGGGGGAAACACCATATATTTT
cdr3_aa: CASSRTRGSGGNTIYF

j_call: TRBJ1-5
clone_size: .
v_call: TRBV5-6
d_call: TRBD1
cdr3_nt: TGTGCCAGCAGCTCCGGGACAGGGAATAGCAATCAGCCCCAGCATTTT
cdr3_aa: CASSSGTGNSNQPQHF

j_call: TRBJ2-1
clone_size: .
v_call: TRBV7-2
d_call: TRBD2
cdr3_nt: TGTGCCAGCAGCTTAGGGCTAGCGGGGTCAAATGAGCAGTTCTTC
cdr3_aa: CASSLGLAGSNEQFF

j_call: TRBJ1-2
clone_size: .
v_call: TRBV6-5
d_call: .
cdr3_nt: TGTGCCAGCAGCCTTTACAGAGTAAACTATGGCTACACCTTC
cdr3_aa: CASSLYRVNYGYTF

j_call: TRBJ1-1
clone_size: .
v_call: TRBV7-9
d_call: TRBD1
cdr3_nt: TGTGCCAGCAGCCTTACCCGGACAGGGGGCGGTGAAGCTTTCTTT
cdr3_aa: CASSLTRTGGGEAFF

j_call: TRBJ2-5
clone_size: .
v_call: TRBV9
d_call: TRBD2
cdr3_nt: TGTGCCAGCAGCGTTGGCGGGGGGGCCCAAGAGACCCAGTACTTC
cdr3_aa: CASSVGGGAQETQYF

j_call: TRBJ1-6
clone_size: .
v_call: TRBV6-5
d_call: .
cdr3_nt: TGTGCCACTACGACAGTTAGCTCCTATAATTCACCCCTCCACTTT
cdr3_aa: CATTTVSSYNSPLHF

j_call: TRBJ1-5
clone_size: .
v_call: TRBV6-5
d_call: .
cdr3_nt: TGTGCCAGCAGCCGACTGAGCAATCAGCCCCAGCATTTT
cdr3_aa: CASSRLSNQPQHF

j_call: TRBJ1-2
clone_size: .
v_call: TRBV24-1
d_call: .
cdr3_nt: TGTGCCACCAGTGATTCCGGGGGAGGCTACACCTTC
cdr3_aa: CATSDSGGGYTF

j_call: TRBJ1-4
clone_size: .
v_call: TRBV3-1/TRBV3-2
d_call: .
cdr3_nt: TGTGCCAGCAGCTACGGTAATGAAAAACTGTTTTTT
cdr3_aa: CASSYGNEKLFF

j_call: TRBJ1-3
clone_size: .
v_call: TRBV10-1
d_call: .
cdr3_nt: TGCGCCAGCAGTGATGGGCTCGCCTCTGGAAACACCATATATTTT
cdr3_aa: CASSDGLASGNTIYF

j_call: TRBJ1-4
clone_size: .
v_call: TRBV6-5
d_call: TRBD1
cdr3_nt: TGTGCCAGCAGGGACGGGGACAGGTGGAATGAAAAACTGTTTTTT
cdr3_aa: CASRDGDRWNEKLFF

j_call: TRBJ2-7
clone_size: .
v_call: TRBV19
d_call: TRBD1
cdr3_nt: TGTGCCAGTAGCGGACAGGGCGGCTACGAGCAGTACTTC
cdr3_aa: CASSGQGGYEQYF

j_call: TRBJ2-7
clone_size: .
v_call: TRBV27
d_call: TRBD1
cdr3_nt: TGTGCCAGCAGCCCGGGACAGGGAATCTACGAGCAGTACTTC
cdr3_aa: CASSPGQGIYEQYF

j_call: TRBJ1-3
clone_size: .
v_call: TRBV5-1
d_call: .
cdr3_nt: TGCGCCAGCAGCCCCGGACAGTCCCCAAACACCATATATTTT
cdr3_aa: CASSPGQSPNTIYF

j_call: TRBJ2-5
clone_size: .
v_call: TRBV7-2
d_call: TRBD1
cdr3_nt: TGTGCCAGCAGCCGGGACAGGGGGCCTCAAGAGACCCAGTACTTC
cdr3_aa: CASSRDRGPQETQYF

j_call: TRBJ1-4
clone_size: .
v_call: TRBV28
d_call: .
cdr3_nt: TGTGCCAGCAGTCTCGCAGGGGCAGCAACTAATGAAAAACTGTTTTTT
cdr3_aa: CASSLAGAATNEKLFF

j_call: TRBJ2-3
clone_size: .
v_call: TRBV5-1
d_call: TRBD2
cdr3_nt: TGCGCCAGCAGCCTTGGACTAGCGGGGGGGACCACAGATACGCAGTATTTT
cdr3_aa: CASSLGLAGGTTDTQYF

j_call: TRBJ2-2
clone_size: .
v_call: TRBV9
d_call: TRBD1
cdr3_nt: TGTGCCAGCAGCGCCCGGGACAGTTACACCGGGGAGCTGTTTTTT
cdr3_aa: CASSARDSYTGELFF

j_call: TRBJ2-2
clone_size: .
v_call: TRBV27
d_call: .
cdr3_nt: TGTGCCAGCAGTTTAAGCGTGGACACCGGGGAGCTGTTTTTT
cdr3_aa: CASSLSVDTGELFF

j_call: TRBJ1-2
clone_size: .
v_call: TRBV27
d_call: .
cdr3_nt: TGTGCCAGCAGTCCATGGGGGGGAATGGACTATGGCTACACCTTC
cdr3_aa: CASSPWGGMDYGYTF

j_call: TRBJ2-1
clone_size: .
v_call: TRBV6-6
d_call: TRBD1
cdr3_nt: TGTGCCAGCACCCCGGGGGTCGGGGACAGGCTGAATGAGCAGTTCTTC
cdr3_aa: CASTPGVGDRLNEQFF

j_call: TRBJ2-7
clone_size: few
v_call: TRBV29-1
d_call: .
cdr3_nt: TGCAGCGTTCAGACAGGGAGGTACGAGCAGTACTTC
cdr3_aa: CSVQTGRYEQYF

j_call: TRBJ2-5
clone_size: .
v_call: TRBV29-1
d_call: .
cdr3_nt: TGCAGCGTTGTTAGCATTCAAGGAGGGACCCAGTACTTC
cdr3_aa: CSVVSIQGGTQYF

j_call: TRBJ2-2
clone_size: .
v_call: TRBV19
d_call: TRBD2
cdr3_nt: TGTGCCAGTAGTATTCAAGCGGGATACACCGGGGAGCTGTTTTTT
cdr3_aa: CASSIQAGYTGELFF

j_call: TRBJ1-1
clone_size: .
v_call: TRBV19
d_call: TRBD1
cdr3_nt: TGTGCCAGTAGTATCCAGGGGGAGAACACTGAAGCTTTCTTT
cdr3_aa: CASSIQGENTEAFF

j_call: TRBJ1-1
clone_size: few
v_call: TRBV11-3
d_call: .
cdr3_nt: TGTGCCAGCAGTCCACAGGCGAACACTGAAGCTTTCTTT
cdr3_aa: CASSPQANTEAFF

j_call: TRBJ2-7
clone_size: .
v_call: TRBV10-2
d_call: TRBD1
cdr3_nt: TGCGCCAGCAGACCGGGACAGGGGGACGCCTACGAGCAGTACTTC
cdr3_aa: CASRPGQGDAYEQYF

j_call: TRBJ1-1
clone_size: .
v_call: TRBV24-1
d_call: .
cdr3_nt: TGTGCCACCAGTGATTCAGACAGGCTCCGCGGAGCTTTCTTT
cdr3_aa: CATSDSDRLRGAFF

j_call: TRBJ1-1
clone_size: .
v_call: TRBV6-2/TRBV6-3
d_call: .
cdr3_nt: TGTGCCAGCAGTTGGGGCGCTGAAGCTTTCTTT
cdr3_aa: CASSWGAEAFF

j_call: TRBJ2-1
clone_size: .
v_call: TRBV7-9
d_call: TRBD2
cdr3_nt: TGTGCCAGCAGCCCAGGACTAGCGGTGGAATGGAGCTCCTACAATGAGCAGTTCTTC
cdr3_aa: CASSPGLAVEWSSYNEQFF

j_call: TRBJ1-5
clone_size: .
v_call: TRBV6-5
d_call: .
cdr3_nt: TGTGCCAGCAGCCCGGGTAATCAGCCCCAGCATTTT
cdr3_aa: CASSPGNQPQHF

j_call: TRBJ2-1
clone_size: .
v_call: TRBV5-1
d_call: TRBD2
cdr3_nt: TGCGCCAGCGGCGATGGAGCGGGGCGGGGTGTTGAGCAGTTCTTC
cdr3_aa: CASGDGAGRGVEQFF

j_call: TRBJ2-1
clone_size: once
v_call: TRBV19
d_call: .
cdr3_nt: TGTGCCAGTAGTCCTGACCTCCTAGCCGGGAACTTAAATGAGCAGTTCTTC
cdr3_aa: CASSPDLLAGNLNEQFF

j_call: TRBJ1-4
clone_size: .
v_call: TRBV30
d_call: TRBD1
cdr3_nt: TGTGCGGGGACAGCAACTAATGAAAAACTGTTTTTT
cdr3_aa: CAGTATNEKLFF

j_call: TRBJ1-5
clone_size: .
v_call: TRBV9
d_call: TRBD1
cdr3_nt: TGTGCCAGCAGCCCGGGGCAGGGGGCAGGGCAGCCCCAGCATTTT
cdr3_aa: CASSPGQGAGQPQHF

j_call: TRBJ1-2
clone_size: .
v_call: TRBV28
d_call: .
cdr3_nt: TGTGCCAGCAGTTTACACGGGTTTAACTATGGCTACACCTTC
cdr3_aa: CASSLHGFNYGYTF

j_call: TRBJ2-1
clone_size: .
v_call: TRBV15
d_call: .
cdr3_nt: TGTGCCACCAGCAGCTCAAGGGGGACTGAGCAGTTCTTC
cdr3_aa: CATSSSRGTEQFF

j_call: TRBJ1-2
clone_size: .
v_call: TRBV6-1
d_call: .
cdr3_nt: TGTGCCAGCAGTGAAAGGGGGGGGGCTAACTATGGCTACACCTTC
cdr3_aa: CASSERGGANYGYTF

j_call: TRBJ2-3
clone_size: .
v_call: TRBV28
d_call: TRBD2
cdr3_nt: TGTGCCATTACAAGAGCGGGGGGCGGGACAGATACGCAGTATTTT
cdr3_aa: CAITRAGGGTDTQYF

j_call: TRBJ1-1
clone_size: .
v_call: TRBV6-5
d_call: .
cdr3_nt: TGTGCGGTTTGGTTGCGGACTGAAGCTTTCTTT
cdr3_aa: CAVWLRTEAFF

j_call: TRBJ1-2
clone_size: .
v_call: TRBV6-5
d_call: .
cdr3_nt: TGTGCCAGCAGTAAAACGGGGATCGGCTACACCTTC
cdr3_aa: CASSKTGIGYTF

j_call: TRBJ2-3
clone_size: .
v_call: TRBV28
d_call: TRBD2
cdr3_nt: TGTGCCAGCAGTCGCAGCGTGCTAGCGGGGGCCTCTAGCACAGATACGCAGTATTTT
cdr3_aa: CASSRSVLAGASSTDTQYF